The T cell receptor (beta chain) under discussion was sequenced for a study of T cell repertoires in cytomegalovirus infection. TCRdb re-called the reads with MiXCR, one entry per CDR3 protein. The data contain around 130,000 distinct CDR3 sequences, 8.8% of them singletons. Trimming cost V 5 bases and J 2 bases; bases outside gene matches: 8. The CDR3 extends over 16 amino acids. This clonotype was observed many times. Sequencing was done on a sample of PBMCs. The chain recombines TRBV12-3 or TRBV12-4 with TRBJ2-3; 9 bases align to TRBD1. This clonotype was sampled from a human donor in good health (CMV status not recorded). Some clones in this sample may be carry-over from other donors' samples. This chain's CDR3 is CASSAPGTGSTDTQYF. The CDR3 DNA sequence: TGTGCCAGCAGTGCCCCCGGGACAGGGTCCACAGATACGCAGTATTTT.